These T cell receptor beta chains were read from a single sample in a study of T cell changes during pregnancy in multiple sclerosis. Using immunoSEQ multiplex PCR, the repertoire was profiled, and TCRdb retains in-frame clones only, with some absent. Of about 64,000 clones listed, roughly 96% are singletons. The sample was CD8+ T cells from peripheral blood mononuclear cells, taken after pregnancy. These receptors were obtained from a female donor with multiple sclerosis, enrolled in a pregnancy study. Both conserved end residues are part of each CDR3. A D gene is named only where the DNA matches it firmly. Only part of the rows carry a size: once, few, many, or a class if the clone is expanded.

j_call: TRBJ2-3
clone_size: -
d_call: TRBD2
v_call: TRBV19
cdr3_nt: TGTGCCAGTAGTATCAGTGGCGGGAGGGGCACAGATACGCAGTATTTT
cdr3_aa: CASSISGGRGTDTQYF

j_call: TRBJ2-3
clone_size: -
d_call: -
v_call: TRBV9
cdr3_nt: TGTGCCAGCAGTGCAAGTGGGGCCAGAGATACGCAGTATTTT
cdr3_aa: CASSASGARDTQYF

j_call: TRBJ1-1
clone_size: once
d_call: TRBD1
v_call: TRBV5-6
cdr3_nt: TGTGCCAGCAGCGGTACAGGGGGCTGGGGCACTGAAGCTTTCTTT
cdr3_aa: CASSGTGGWGTEAFF

j_call: TRBJ1-5
clone_size: -
d_call: -
v_call: TRBV12-2
cdr3_nt: TGTGCAAGTCGCCCCCGTTTAACCCAGCATTTT
cdr3_aa: CASRPRLTQHF

j_call: TRBJ1-1
clone_size: -
d_call: -
v_call: TRBV19
cdr3_nt: TGTGCCAGTAGCCTTGGGGGGGATGGAGCTTTCTTT
cdr3_aa: CASSLGGDGAFF

j_call: TRBJ2-7
clone_size: -
d_call: TRBD1
v_call: TRBV7-9
cdr3_nt: TGTGCCAGCAGCCCCTATATGGACAGGGGGAAATCCTACGAGCAGTACTTC
cdr3_aa: CASSPYMDRGKSYEQYF

j_call: TRBJ1-2
clone_size: -
d_call: TRBD1
v_call: TRBV6-5
cdr3_nt: TGTGCCAGCAGTTACTCGGGGACAGTTAACTATGGCTACACCTTC
cdr3_aa: CASSYSGTVNYGYTF

j_call: TRBJ2-1
clone_size: -
d_call: TRBD2
v_call: TRBV7-9
cdr3_nt: TGTGCCAGCAGCTTCACGGCTAGCGGGAGTGATGAGCAGTTCTTC
cdr3_aa: CASSFTASGSDEQFF

j_call: TRBJ2-7
clone_size: -
d_call: -
v_call: TRBV27
cdr3_nt: TGTGCCAGCGGCTGGCAGAGGTCCTACGAGCAGTACTTC
cdr3_aa: CASGWQRSYEQYF

j_call: TRBJ1-5
clone_size: -
d_call: -
v_call: TRBV9
cdr3_nt: TGTGCCAGCAGCGAGTTCCCGGGCAATCAGCCCCAGCATTTT
cdr3_aa: CASSEFPGNQPQHF

j_call: TRBJ1-2
clone_size: -
d_call: TRBD1
v_call: TRBV19
cdr3_nt: TGTGCCAGTAGTATCCAGGGGGCGAACTATGGCTACACCTTC
cdr3_aa: CASSIQGANYGYTF

j_call: TRBJ1-2
clone_size: -
d_call: -
v_call: TRBV5-4
cdr3_nt: TGTGCCAGCAGCTTGGAGGCCCATGACAGACAGCGAACGTACTATGGCTACACCTTC
cdr3_aa: CASSLEAHDRQRTYYGYTF

j_call: TRBJ2-7
clone_size: -
d_call: -
v_call: TRBV6-1
cdr3_nt: TGTGCCAGCAGTGAAACCGCGGGCTACGAGCAGTACTTC
cdr3_aa: CASSETAGYEQYF

j_call: TRBJ1-4
clone_size: -
d_call: TRBD1
v_call: TRBV28
cdr3_nt: TGTGCCAGCAGTTCCATTAGGGACAGGCAGGAAAAACTGTTTTTT
cdr3_aa: CASSSIRDRQEKLFF

j_call: TRBJ2-3
clone_size: -
d_call: TRBD2
v_call: TRBV7-9
cdr3_nt: TGTGCCAGCAGCTCCTTAGCGGGAGGCAGCACAGATACGCAGTATTTT
cdr3_aa: CASSSLAGGSTDTQYF

j_call: TRBJ2-4
clone_size: -
d_call: -
v_call: TRBV2
cdr3_nt: TGTGCCAGCAGTGACCCGAGACTAACCGACCTAGCCAAAAACATTCAGTACTTC
cdr3_aa: CASSDPRLTDLAKNIQYF

j_call: TRBJ1-2
clone_size: -
d_call: -
v_call: TRBV4-1
cdr3_nt: TGCGCCAGCAGCCAAGGAAAGGGGTCGGATGGCTACACCTTC
cdr3_aa: CASSQGKGSDGYTF

j_call: TRBJ2-5
clone_size: -
d_call: -
v_call: TRBV9
cdr3_nt: TGTGCCAGCAGCGTAGATCAGGGGAGTCAAGAGACCCAGTACTTC
cdr3_aa: CASSVDQGSQETQYF

j_call: TRBJ2-7
clone_size: -
d_call: -
v_call: TRBV27
cdr3_nt: TGTGCCAGCAGTGACGGGAGAAGAGCCTACGAGCAGTACTTC
cdr3_aa: CASSDGRRAYEQYF

j_call: TRBJ1-1
clone_size: -
d_call: -
v_call: TRBV5-8
cdr3_nt: TGTGCCAGCAGCTCGGCAGGGAAGAACACTGAAGCTTTCTTT
cdr3_aa: CASSSAGKNTEAFF

j_call: TRBJ2-1
clone_size: -
d_call: TRBD2
v_call: TRBV27
cdr3_nt: TGTGCCAGCAGTTCTGGGACTAGCGGGAGTAGGGGGTTCTTC
cdr3_aa: CASSSGTSGSRGFF

j_call: TRBJ2-7
clone_size: -
d_call: -
v_call: TRBV4-1
cdr3_nt: TGCGCCAGCAGCCTTGTAGCTTCAGGGTACGAGCAGTACTTC
cdr3_aa: CASSLVASGYEQYF

j_call: TRBJ1-1
clone_size: -
d_call: TRBD1
v_call: TRBV25-1
cdr3_nt: TGTGCCAGCAGCCGACAGGGGGGCACTGAAGCTTTCTTT
cdr3_aa: CASSRQGGTEAFF

j_call: TRBJ2-3
clone_size: -
d_call: -
v_call: TRBV7-9
cdr3_nt: TGTGCCAGCAGTTTCTCCACAGATACGCAGTATTTT
cdr3_aa: CASSFSTDTQYF

j_call: TRBJ2-7
clone_size: -
d_call: TRBD1
v_call: TRBV27
cdr3_nt: TGTGCCAGCCTGGACAGGAGCTCCTACGAGCAGTACTTC
cdr3_aa: CASLDRSSYEQYF

j_call: TRBJ2-3
clone_size: -
d_call: TRBD2
v_call: TRBV19
cdr3_nt: TGTGCCAGTAGTATAGCAGCGGGAGGGCAAACAGATACGCAGTATTTT
cdr3_aa: CASSIAAGGQTDTQYF

j_call: TRBJ1-1
clone_size: -
d_call: -
v_call: TRBV7-9
cdr3_nt: TGTGCCAGCAGCCCTCCTTGGAACACTGAAGCTTTCTTT
cdr3_aa: CASSPPWNTEAFF

j_call: TRBJ2-7
clone_size: -
d_call: -
v_call: TRBV28
cdr3_nt: TGTGCCAGCAGTCCAAATTGGGAGGACTCCTACGAGCAGTACTTC
cdr3_aa: CASSPNWEDSYEQYF

j_call: TRBJ2-7
clone_size: -
d_call: -
v_call: TRBV11-3
cdr3_nt: TGTGCCAGCAGCGCAGGTTCACAAGGAACCTACGAGCAGTACTTC
cdr3_aa: CASSAGSQGTYEQYF

j_call: TRBJ2-4
clone_size: -
d_call: -
v_call: TRBV2
cdr3_nt: TGTGCCAGCCTGGGTGAGGGATTAGCCAAAAACATTCAGTACTTC
cdr3_aa: CASLGEGLAKNIQYF

j_call: TRBJ2-7
clone_size: -
d_call: -
v_call: TRBV10-3
cdr3_nt: TGTGCCATCAGTGACGGTTCCTACGAGCAGTACTTC
cdr3_aa: CAISDGSYEQYF

j_call: TRBJ2-1
clone_size: once
d_call: TRBD2
v_call: TRBV27
cdr3_nt: TGTGCCAGCAGTGATACTAGCGACGAGCAGTTCTTC
cdr3_aa: CASSDTSDEQFF

j_call: TRBJ2-7
clone_size: once
d_call: TRBD2
v_call: TRBV7-3
cdr3_nt: TGTGCCAGCAGCCTCGGGACTAGCGGGAGTATCCACGAGCAGTACTTC
cdr3_aa: CASSLGTSGSIHEQYF

j_call: TRBJ2-7
clone_size: -
d_call: TRBD1
v_call: TRBV7-9
cdr3_nt: TGTGCCAGCAGCTTGCCGGGACAGGGATACGAGCAGTACTTC
cdr3_aa: CASSLPGQGYEQYF

j_call: TRBJ2-1
clone_size: -
d_call: -
v_call: TRBV27
cdr3_nt: TGTGCCAGCAGTTTATGGGCCGGCAATGAGCAGTTCTTC
cdr3_aa: CASSLWAGNEQFF

j_call: TRBJ2-7
clone_size: -
d_call: -
v_call: TRBV21-1
cdr3_nt: TGTGCCAGCAGCAAAATATTGAGTGCTAGCGGGAGATACGAGCAGTACTTC
cdr3_aa: CASSKILSASGRYEQYF

j_call: TRBJ2-1
clone_size: -
d_call: -
v_call: TRBV5-6
cdr3_nt: TGTGCCAGCAGCTTGTGGGTAGCGGTTACCTACAATGAGCAGTTCTTC
cdr3_aa: CASSLWVAVTYNEQFF

j_call: TRBJ2-1
clone_size: -
d_call: -
v_call: TRBV7-8
cdr3_nt: TGTGCCAGCAGCTTAGCGGCGGGTGGTGAGCAGTTCTTC
cdr3_aa: CASSLAAGGEQFF

j_call: TRBJ1-5
clone_size: -
d_call: TRBD1
v_call: TRBV28
cdr3_nt: TGTGCCAGCAGTACCCGACAGGGAAATCAGCCCCAGCATTTT
cdr3_aa: CASSTRQGNQPQHF